Listed below are T cell receptor beta chains from one sample, sequenced in a study of regulatory T cells in long-lasting Graves disease. MiXCR, applied by TCRdb to the multiplex PCR reads, yields one record per CDR3 protein. The data show some 420,000 distinct CDR3 sequences, 22% seen once. Source: peripheral blood mononuclear cells (PBMCs), taken when the disease was refractory, from a patient treated with antithyroid drugs. Receptors originate from a female donor with Graves disease. The conserved cysteine and the conserved F or W are not part of the CDR3 here. A D gene is named only where the DNA matches it firmly. A clone size is listed for some rows: how often the clone was seen (once, few, many), or a class if it is expanded.

CDR3,J,V,size,D
SAELAGGMNEQF,TRBJ2-1,TRBV20-1,once,TRBD2
ASSILGFRVNTGELF,TRBJ2-2,TRBV19,.,.
ATSRVGLGDTQY,TRBJ2-3,TRBV15,few,TRBD2
ASSYRQSNQPQH,TRBJ1-5,TRBV6-5,many,.
ASTGGGNTGELF,TRBJ2-2,TRBV2,many,.
ASSDWGSSSGNTIY,TRBJ1-3,TRBV2,.,.
ASRRGEKLF,TRBJ1-4,TRBV6-1,many,.
ASSLFVQANQPQH,TRBJ1-5,TRBV28,many,.
ASSLGSQHNSPLH,TRBJ1-6,TRBV7-2,.,.
ASSRIGTANTGELF,TRBJ2-2,TRBV28,.,TRBD1
ASSLLQATYEQY,TRBJ2-7,TRBV5-6,.,.
ASSRLGRINEKLF,TRBJ1-4,TRBV7-2,.,.
ASSLTDPTEAS,TRBJ1-1,TRBV28,.,.
ATSDMREGSTDTQY,TRBJ2-3,TRBV24-1,few,TRBD2
ASSLASGGAQETQY,TRBJ2-5,TRBV11-2,many,TRBD2
ASSATGIGPPLH,TRBJ1-6,TRBV6-1,.,.
ASSFGTSNIQY,TRBJ2-4,TRBV12-3/TRBV12-4,few,.
ASSLEQSYNEQF,TRBJ2-1,TRBV7-2,.,.
ASSGQGATNEKLF,TRBJ1-4,TRBV2,many,TRBD1
ASSTGLGQETQY,TRBJ2-5,TRBV5-6,few,TRBD2
AISPGQRYEQY,TRBJ2-7,TRBV10-3,many,TRBD1
ASSRTGVVNEQF,TRBJ2-1,TRBV7-9,.,TRBD1
ASSPSGVGGQPQH,TRBJ1-5,TRBV7-2,.,.
ASRRARTRAPQH,TRBJ1-5,TRBV28,few,.
ASSTGQGSHGYT,TRBJ1-2,TRBV7-2,many,TRBD1
ASSFSLAGVSEQY,TRBJ2-7,TRBV28,many,TRBD2
ASSEQGSEQY,TRBJ2-7,TRBV13,few,.
ASSLRGQALAHEQY,TRBJ2-7,TRBV6-1,many,TRBD1
ASSSAGTPPTDTQY,TRBJ2-3,TRBV12-3/TRBV12-4,few,.
ASSPIQNTEAF,TRBJ1-1,TRBV18,few,.
AISAGTGQMNTEAF,TRBJ1-1,TRBV10-3,.,TRBD1
ASSQEPYEQY,TRBJ2-7,TRBV14,few,.
ASSLRQGARKGYT,TRBJ1-2,TRBV12-3/TRBV12-4,many,TRBD1
ASSQFQGAYEQY,TRBJ2-7,TRBV16,.,TRBD1
ASRGGLAGETQY,TRBJ2-5,TRBV2,many,TRBD2
ASSLTTGAEPQH,TRBJ1-5,TRBV27,.,TRBD1
ASGGAFYEQY,TRBJ2-7,TRBV3-1,few,.
ASRNRGGDEKLF,TRBJ1-4,TRBV28,many,TRBD1
ASSLEGTRPHGYT,TRBJ1-2,TRBV28,many,.
ASSLVGAKNTGELF,TRBJ2-2,TRBV5-6,.,.
ASSPEYEQY,TRBJ2-7,TRBV18,.,.
ATSDPKTPPNTGELF,TRBJ2-2,TRBV24-1,many,.
ASSLQGSEKLF,TRBJ1-4,TRBV27,few,.
ASSLGSFSYEQY,TRBJ2-7,TRBV28,many,.
ASSEAGGFQPQH,TRBJ1-5,TRBV6-1,many,.
ATSDPWGRTNTGELF,TRBJ2-2,TRBV24-1,few,.
ASSQEARVFGYT,TRBJ1-2,TRBV3-1,.,.
ASSLWGLNHYGYT,TRBJ1-2,TRBV5-1,few,.
ATSSQQSSGNTIY,TRBJ1-3,TRBV15,.,.
ASSLGHNQPQH,TRBJ1-5,TRBV7-2,few,.
ASRIVGGGGEQF,.,TRBV19,.,.
ASIWGNRGDEQY,TRBJ2-7,TRBV2,many,TRBD1
ASSYRVQTGLF,TRBJ2-2,TRBV5-1,.,.
ASSSPGGAF,TRBJ1-1,TRBV28,many,.
ASSQFRIGNTEAF,TRBJ1-1,TRBV14,.,.
ASSQDKAASEKLF,TRBJ1-4,TRBV3-1,few,.
ASSLTGGRNEKLF,TRBJ1-4,TRBV18,.,TRBD1
ASSFDWDRSQETQY,TRBJ2-5,TRBV28,many,TRBD1
ASSKRQRGPYEQY,TRBJ2-7,TRBV7-8,few,TRBD1